The source of this T cell receptor (beta chain) is a study of T cell responses to AZD1222 COVID-19 vaccine. The data were produced by immunoSEQ multiplex PCR, yet TCRdb's version contains in-frame clones alone and is incomplete. Here the sample spans about 84,000 clones, around 85% being singletons. This CDR3 region has 14 residues. Germline V gene data show CDR1 as SGHTS and CDR2 as YDEGEE. Trimming took 2 bases from V and 3 from J; bases not matched to a gene: 3. Comments on this clone: What it binds is not known.

Study-wide findings and caveats: Within unmutated variant regions lay the reported targets of nearly half of spike-specific TCRs. It was only after the peak T cell response that any repertoires were sampled. The donor cohort was predominantly white British with a female majority, and clonal diversity may have been underestimated.

The source material was peripheral blood, sampled 28 days after the second AZD1222 dose. The genes are TRBV5-8 and TRBJ2-7, with 9 bases lining up with TRBD1. The clonotype comes from an adult who received the AZD1222 COVID-19 vaccine. The CDR3 DNA reads as TGTGCCAGCAGCTTACAGGGGGCGGTCTACGAGCAGTACTTC. As protein: CASSLQGAVYEQYF. Looking up the rest from reference TRBV5-8 and TRBJ2-7 gives the full variable domain: EAGVTQSPTHLIKTRGQQATLRCSPISGHTSVYWYQQALGLGLQFLLWYDEGEERNRGNFPPRFSGRQFPNYSSELNVNALELEDSALYLCASSLQGAVYEQYFGPGTRLTVT.